This T cell receptor (beta chain) stems from a study of blood T cell repertoires in COVID-19. Turning to the study itself: Among Cohort 3 donors, those recovered had two negative PCRs, clearance, or symptom resolution.

Per the original data handling: How many nucleated cells were present was estimated from reference gene primer amplification. Profiling relied on immunoSEQ multiplex PCR, and the TCRdb table lists in-frame clones only, not all of them. D and trimming come from the DNA, and the V and J calls and clone size come from that table. The sample holds roughly 200,000 clones, 70% to 90% seen once. The germline V gene has CDR1 MGHDK and CDR2 SYGVNS. V was pared by 1 base and J by 0 bases, with 9 bases between. The CDR3 sequence is 15 residues long. This clone was seen once. V and J are TRBV25-1 and TRBJ1-2, with D perhaps matching TRBD1 (5 bases). The origin of this receptor is a middle-aged woman in a cohort exposed to, infected with or recovered from COVID-19 (not recorded which). The sample taken for sequencing was PBMCs or T cells enriched from blood (not recorded which). DNA for the CDR3: TGTGCCAGCAGTGAATGGGCAGGGACTAACTATGGCTACACCTTC. Translating gives CASSEWAGTNYGYTF.